A selection of T cell receptor beta chains follows, all from one sample in a study of blood T cell repertoires in COVID-19. TCRdb's table, derived via immunoSEQ multiplex PCR, lists solely in-frame clones and lacks some. The table records some 74,000 clones, approximately 93% of them present only once. Sequenced sample: peripheral blood. These receptors originate from a man between 45 and 60 years old with COVID-19, enrolled during active disease. The CDR3 runs from the conserved cysteine through the conserved F or W. A D gene is named only where the DNA matches it firmly. Clone size, where shown, is once, few, many, or a class for clones that have expanded.

d_call | j_call | v_call | clone_size | cdr3_nt | cdr3_aa
TRBD1 | TRBJ2-5 | TRBV11-2 | - | TGTGCCAGCAGCGTCACAGGGGGCCAGGGAGAGACCCAGTACTTC | CASSVTGGQGETQYF
TRBD1 | TRBJ2-7 | TRBV25-1 | once | TGTGCCAGCAGTGAATGGGGACAGGGGACTGTCTACGAGCAGTACTTC | CASSEWGQGTVYEQYF
- | TRBJ2-3 | TRBV9 | - | TGTGCCAGCAGCAAGGGGACTTGGGCTAGCACAGATACGCAGTATTTT | CASSKGTWASTDTQYF
- | TRBJ1-1 | TRBV18 | - | TGTGCCAGCTCACAGGGAAGGGGGTTCAAGAACACTGAAGCTTTCTTT | CASSQGRGFKNTEAFF
- | TRBJ2-5 | TRBV6-6 | - | TGTGCCAGCAGTTCGGGACTTGTACAGTACTTC | CASSSGLVQYF
- | TRBJ1-1 | TRBV9 | once | TGTGCCAGCAGCGTAGCTTGGAACACTGAAGCTTTCTTT | CASSVAWNTEAFF
TRBD1 | TRBJ2-2 | TRBV7-8 | - | TGTGCCAGCAGCCGGGAACCGGGACAGCTAAACACCGGGGAGCTGTTTTTT | CASSREPGQLNTGELFF
TRBD1 | TRBJ1-5 | TRBV19 | - | TGTGCCAGTAGTGGGACAGGGCACAATCAGCCCCAGCATTTT | CASSGTGHNQPQHF
- | TRBJ1-1 | TRBV3-1/TRBV3-2 | - | TGTGCCAGCAGCCAAGAGATAGGAGCGAACACTGAAGCTTTCTTT | CASSQEIGANTEAFF
TRBD2 | TRBJ2-1 | TRBV9 | - | TGTGCCAGCAGCGCACGCGGGGGGGCAGGTGGTGAGCAGTTCTTC | CASSARGGAGGEQFF
- | TRBJ2-2 | TRBV6-6 | - | TGTGCCAGCAGTTACTCGATCGGGGATGGGGCCGGGGAGCTGTTTTTT | CASSYSIGDGAGELFF
TRBD1 | TRBJ1-2 | TRBV6-6 | - | TGTGCCAGCAGTCCAGGGACAGTCTATGGCTACACCTTC | CASSPGTVYGYTF
TRBD1 | TRBJ2-2 | TRBV6-5 | - | TGTGCCAGCAGCCTCACAGGGGTTCAAGGGGAGCTGTTTTTT | CASSLTGVQGELFF
TRBD1 | TRBJ1-1 | TRBV15 | - | TGTGCCACCAGGAGAACAGGGGTAGGCACTGAAGCTTTCTTT | CATRRTGVGTEAFF
- | TRBJ2-3 | TRBV4-1 | - | TGCGCCAGCAGCCAAGGGGCCCGGCCTAGCACAGATACGCAGTATTTT | CASSQGARPSTDTQYF
TRBD1 | TRBJ1-1 | TRBV4-2 | - | TGTGCCAGCAGCCAACTAGGGACAGGGGGCTTGAACACTGAAGCTTTCTTT | CASSQLGTGGLNTEAFF
- | TRBJ2-1 | TRBV4-1 | - | TGCGCCAGCAGCCCCCAGCCGGGACTGTACCACAATGAGCAGTTCTTC | CASSPQPGLYHNEQFF
- | TRBJ1-2 | TRBV19 | - | TGTGCCAGTAGCCAGACAGTAGATGGCTACACCTTC | CASSQTVDGYTF
- | TRBJ2-2 | TRBV12-3/TRBV12-4 | - | TGTGCCAGCAGTTTAAACGGGGCCGGGGAGCTGTTTTTT | CASSLNGAGELFF
TRBD1 | TRBJ1-3 | TRBV7-2 | - | TGTGCCAGCAGCCTACAGGGGGCGCATGGAAACACCATATATTTT | CASSLQGAHGNTIYF
TRBD2 | TRBJ2-5 | TRBV18 | few | TGTGCCAGCTCACCACTAGCGGGGTACCAAGAGACCCAGTACTTC | CASSPLAGYQETQYF
TRBD2 | TRBJ2-7 | TRBV6-6 | once | TGTGCCAGCAGTTACTCCCCTAGCGGGATCTACGAGCAGTACTTC | CASSYSPSGIYEQYF
TRBD1 | TRBJ1-4 | TRBV10-3 | once | TGTGCCGTCCGGGACAGGGGAGGAGAAAAACTGTTTTTT | CAVRDRGGEKLFF
- | TRBJ2-5 | TRBV25-1 | - | TGTGCCAGCAGTCCGGGTGGAGAGACCCAGTACTTC | CASSPGGETQYF
TRBD1 | TRBJ2-2 | TRBV28 | - | TGTGCCAGCTCCCGGCTCGGGACAGCGAACACCGGGGAGCTGTTTTTT | CASSRLGTANTGELFF
- | TRBJ2-3 | TRBV5-4 | - | TGTGCCAGCAGCTTGAGGGGTACAGATACGCAGTATTTT | CASSLRGTDTQYF
- | TRBJ2-1 | TRBV15 | once | TGTGCCACCAGCAGAGATGGGGAGGCCTACAATGAGCAGTTCTTC | CATSRDGEAYNEQFF
- | TRBJ1-4 | TRBV7-6 | - | TGTGCCAGCAGCTTAGCGGGCAGCCACAATGAAAAACTGTTTTTT | CASSLAGSHNEKLFF
- | TRBJ2-3 | TRBV30 | - | TGTGCCTGGAGTCGACTAGAGACAGATACGCAGTATTTT | CAWSRLETDTQYF
- | TRBJ2-1 | TRBV20-1 | - | TGCAGTGCTAGTGGGGGCATCACGAGGGGGAATGAGCAGTTCTTC | CSASGGITRGNEQFF
- | TRBJ1-5 | TRBV6-1 | - | TGTGCCAGCAGTGATGGACAGCTTCATCAGCCCCAGCATTTT | CASSDGQLHQPQHF
- | TRBJ1-2 | TRBV5-1 | - | TGCGCCAGCAGCTTGGACGGGATAGCTAACTATGGCTACACCTTC | CASSLDGIANYGYTF
TRBD1 | TRBJ1-1 | TRBV5-6 | - | TGTGCCAGCAGCTTGGACAGGGGATCCACTGAAGCTTTCTTT | CASSLDRGSTEAFF
TRBD2 | TRBJ2-3 | TRBV7-2 | - | TGTGCCAGCAGCCTGACTAGCGTTAGCACAGATACGCAGTATTTT | CASSLTSVSTDTQYF
TRBD1 | TRBJ2-7 | TRBV7-8 | - | TGTGCCAGCAGCTTGGGGACAGTAGGCGAGCAGTACTTC | CASSLGTVGEQYF
- | TRBJ2-3 | TRBV4-1 | - | TGCGCCAGCAGCCAAGATCGGGGGGATACGCAGTATTTT | CASSQDRGDTQYF
- | TRBJ2-4 | TRBV21-1 | - | TGTGCCAGCAGCAAAAACGGGACAGCTAAAAACATTCAGTACTTC | CASSKNGTAKNIQYF
TRBD1 | TRBJ2-2 | TRBV6-2/TRBV6-3 | once | TGTGCCAGCAGTTCGGGACAGTCCACCGGGGAGCTGTTTTTT | CASSSGQSTGELFF
- | TRBJ1-5 | TRBV12-3/TRBV12-4 | - | TGTGCCAGCAGTTTTGGCAGAAATCAGCCCCAGCATTTT | CASSFGRNQPQHF
- | TRBJ2-5 | TRBV5-4 | - | TGTGCCAGCAGCTTGTACGGGATACAGACCCAGTACTTC | CASSLYGIQTQYF
- | TRBJ1-1 | TRBV2 | - | TGTGCCAGCAAGGACAGCCTTAACACTGAAGCTTTCTTT | CASKDSLNTEAFF
- | TRBJ1-4 | TRBV30 | - | TGTGCCTGGAGTGTACAAGGGGCGACTAATGAAAAACTGTTTTTT | CAWSVQGATNEKLFF
- | TRBJ2-3 | TRBV24-1 | - | TGTGCCACCAGCAATAGGGGCGCAGATACGCAGTATTTT | CATSNRGADTQYF
TRBD2 | TRBJ2-3 | TRBV6-2/TRBV6-3 | - | TGTGCCAGCAGTTCCGGACTAGCGGGAGGGAAGTATTTT | CASSSGLAGGKYF
TRBD1 | TRBJ2-3 | TRBV6-1 | few | TGTGCCAGCAGTGAAGCGCTTCAGGGCAGGGGGCGAACGGATACGCAGTATTTT | CASSEALQGRGRTDTQYF
- | TRBJ2-1 | TRBV20-1 | - | TGCAGTGCTAGTAGAGGACTAGGGGGGAATGAGCAGTTCTTC | CSASRGLGGNEQFF
TRBD1 | TRBJ2-7 | TRBV7-9 | - | TGTGCCAGCAGCCCGGTGGGACAGGGTAGATACGAGCAGTACTTC | CASSPVGQGRYEQYF
- | TRBJ2-5 | TRBV11-2 | - | TGTGCCAGCAGCTTTACAGGGAAGGAGACCCAGTACTTC | CASSFTGKETQYF
TRBD2 | TRBJ2-5 | TRBV6-1 | - | TGTGCCAGCAGTGAACCGGGCGGGAGGGCCGAAGAGACCCAGTACTTC | CASSEPGGRAEETQYF
TRBD2 | TRBJ2-1 | TRBV4-2 | - | TGTGCCAGCAGCCAAGAAACGAGCGGGAGCGGCGGGTCCTACAATGAGCAGTTCTTC | CASSQETSGSGGSYNEQFF
TRBD2 | TRBJ2-5 | TRBV2 | - | TGTGCCAGCAAGAAAAGACTAGCGGAAGAGACCCAGTACTTC | CASKKRLAEETQYF
TRBD1 | TRBJ1-1 | TRBV6-1 | - | TGTGCCAGCAGCGAAGCGGAAGGGGGCCATTATGAAGCTTTCTTT | CASSEAEGGHYEAFF
- | TRBJ1-1 | TRBV5-1 | - | TGCGCCAGCAGCTTGGCCGCAGGTCCGAACACTGAAGCTTTCTTT | CASSLAAGPNTEAFF
TRBD1 | TRBJ1-3 | TRBV28 | - | TGTGCCAGCAATTCACCCGGGACAGGGACAACTGGAAACACCATATATTTT | CASNSPGTGTTGNTIYF
- | TRBJ1-4 | TRBV19 | - | TGTGCCAGTAGCCCAATGACAACAACTAATGAAAAACTGTTTTTT | CASSPMTTTNEKLFF
TRBD1 | TRBJ2-7 | TRBV7-6 | once | TGTGCCAGCAGCCTCCGACAGGGTATGGACGAGCAGTACTTC | CASSLRQGMDEQYF
TRBD2 | TRBJ2-7 | TRBV19 | - | TGTGCCAGTAGTAGGGGAGGGGAGTACGAGCAGTACTTC | CASSRGGEYEQYF
TRBD2 | TRBJ2-1 | TRBV5-4 | - | TGTGCCAGCAGCTTATTTGCGGGAGTCTACAATGAGCAGTTCTTC | CASSLFAGVYNEQFF
- | TRBJ1-1 | TRBV6-5 | - | TGTGCCAGCAGTTACGAGGGGGTGAACACTGAAGCTTTCTTT | CASSYEGVNTEAFF